The 13 T cell receptor beta chains listed next were all sequenced from one sample in a study of OX40 agonist ivuxolimab in advanced cancers. Sequenced by immunoSEQ multiplex PCR; TCRdb stores in-frame clones only, minus some. The sample includes 40,000 to 45,000 clones, around 90% of them seen just once. The sequencing used CD4+ or CD8+ T cells sorted from blood, collected in a trial of the OX40 agonist ivuxolimab. The receptors here all came from an adult with an advanced solid tumor such as melanoma, head and neck, liver or kidney cancer.

This clone was seen once. V and J are TRBV29-1 and TRBJ2-5; no firm D call. The CDR3 has 13 amino acids. The germline CDR1 and CDR2 sequences are SQVTM and ANQGSEA. The ends were cut back, 4 bases at V and 1 base at J, with 10 bases in the middle. The CDR3 here is CSVAVGVQETQYF. In nucleotides, the CDR3 is TGCAGCGTTGCAGTTGGCGTCCAAGAGACCCAGTACTTC.

This sequence joins TRBV4-2 and TRBJ1-5; no definite D call. The CDR3 totals 12 residues. CDR1 and CDR2 (germline): LGHNA, YNFKEQ. V lost 1 base and J 4 bases, leaving 2 bases between the germline ends. CDR3 region: CASSQANQPQHF. The CDR3, as DNA: TGTGCCAGCAGCCAAGCGAATCAGCCCCAGCATTTT.

This chain links TRBV5-1 with TRBJ1-4; D possibly corresponds to TRBD1 (6 bases). Per the germline V gene, CDR1 is SGHRS and CDR2 is YFSETQ. The CDR3 runs 16 residues. V was cut by 4 bases and J by 3 bases, with 16 bases left in between. Written as DNA, the CDR3 is TGCGCCAGCAGCCCGACCGGGGGCATGGCTAATGAAAAACTGTTTTTT. Its protein product is CASSPTGGMANEKLFF.

CDR3 sequence: CASSHLEQGGYGYTF. CDR3 sequence (DNA): TGTGCCAGCAGCCACCTAGAACAGGGCGGCTATGGCTACACCTTC. This chain links TRBV14 with TRBJ1-2, with D possibly being TRBD1 (6 bases). This CDR3 is built from 15 residues. Between the trimmed V and J ends, which lost 3 bases and 4 bases, there was a span of 15 bases. From germline, CDR1 is SGHDN and CDR2 FVKESK.

This chain links TRBV7-9 with TRBJ1-3; the D is unclear. The V gene lost 0 bases and the J gene lost 7 bases, with 10 bases spanning the gap. This CDR3 region has 14 residues. Germline CDR1 and CDR2: SEHNR and FQNEAQ (reference sequence). The CDR3 DNA follows: TGTGCCAGCAGCTTAGCTGGGGAAGGGAACACCATATATTTT. Protein: CASSLAGEGNTIYF.

The chain employs TRBV5-4 and TRBJ1-3; D gene uncertain. Trimming removed 2 bases from V and 0 bases from J, with 6 bases in between. Germline-derived CDR1 and CDR2 are SGHNT and YYREEE (reference sequence). The CDR3 totals 14 residues. CDR3 residues: CASSFRDSGNTIYF. The CDR3, as DNA: TGTGCCAGCAGCTTTCGGGACTCTGGAAACACCATATATTTT.

The V call is TRBV9, the J call TRBJ2-1, with TRBD2 matching over 7 bases. Germline V CDR1 and CDR2: SGDLS, YYNGEE. The CDR3 is made up of 17 amino acids. Trimming cost V 4 bases and J 4 bases; bases outside gene matches: 14. The CDR3 loop is CASSPRWGGTNYNEQFF. In DNA, the CDR3 is TGTGCCAGCAGCCCCCGATGGGGGGGAACTAATTACAATGAGCAGTTCTTC.

V and J are TRBV5-3 and TRBJ2-7; D is unresolved. TRBV5-3 is assigned to the ORF class and has an uncertain function. This CDR3 spans 14 amino acids. The V end was cut by 1 base, the J end by 4 bases, with 12 bases between. The CDR3 protein is CARSLRRQLYEQYF. For the CDR3, the DNA is TGTGCCAGAAGCTTGAGGCGGCAGCTGTACGAGCAGTACTTC.

This clone has just a few counts. The chain combines TRBV18 with TRBJ2-7, with TRBD1 identical over 9 bases. This CDR3 contains 19 residues. The germline CDR1 and CDR2 sequences are KGHSH and LQKENI. V trimming: 0 bases; J trimming: 6 bases; junction bases outside the gene matches: 18. The CDR3 DNA sequence: TGTGCCAGCTCACCACCGTTGGTCCCCCGGGACAGGGTCAAACGCGAGCAGTACTTC. Its translation: CASSPPLVPRDRVKREQYF.

The chain has TRBV30 and TRBJ1-4; D remains ambiguous. Germline V gene data show CDR1 as GTSNPN and CDR2 as SVGIG (reference sequence). V was clipped by 2 bases and J by 0 bases, with 7 bases between them. The CDR3 spans 14 residues. CDR3 amino acids: CAWSFGATNEKLFF. The CDR3 DNA is TGTGCCTGGAGTTTCGGTGCAACTAATGAAAAACTGTTTTTT.

The V gene is TRBV9, the J gene TRBJ1-2, with TRBD1 as a possible D gene (5 bases). The germline V gene has CDR1 SGDLS and CDR2 YYNGEE. The CDR3 spans 16 residues. The V and J ends lost 3 bases and 8 bases respectively, with 23 bases between them. Written as DNA, the CDR3 is TGTGCCAGCAGCGGGTCTGTAAGGGGCGCTAAGAAAGGCTACACCTTC. This codes for CASSGSVRGAKKGYTF.

The V and J genes are TRBV7-8 and TRBJ2-7, with TRBD1 matching 7 bases. Germline assignment: CDR1 SGHVS and CDR2 FQNEAQ. The junction had 9 bases not matched to a gene; V was cut back by 1 base and J by 3 bases. CDR3 length: 16 residues. DNA for the CDR3: TGTGCCAGCAGCTTAGTGGCAGGGGGTGGTTACTACGAGCAGTACTTC. Protein product: CASSLVAGGGYYEQYF.

Only a few counts were recorded for this clone. The chain recombines TRBV9 with TRBJ2-1; TRBD2 agrees at 14 bases. Germline V CDR1 and CDR2: SGDLS, YYNGEE. With V trimmed by 2 bases and J by 7 bases, 5 bases remained unmatched. The CDR3 sequence is 16 residues long. CDR3 bases: TGTGCCAGCAGCGTCGGGACTAGCGGGAGTGGAAATGAGCAGTTCTTC. Translating it yields CASSVGTSGSGNEQFF.